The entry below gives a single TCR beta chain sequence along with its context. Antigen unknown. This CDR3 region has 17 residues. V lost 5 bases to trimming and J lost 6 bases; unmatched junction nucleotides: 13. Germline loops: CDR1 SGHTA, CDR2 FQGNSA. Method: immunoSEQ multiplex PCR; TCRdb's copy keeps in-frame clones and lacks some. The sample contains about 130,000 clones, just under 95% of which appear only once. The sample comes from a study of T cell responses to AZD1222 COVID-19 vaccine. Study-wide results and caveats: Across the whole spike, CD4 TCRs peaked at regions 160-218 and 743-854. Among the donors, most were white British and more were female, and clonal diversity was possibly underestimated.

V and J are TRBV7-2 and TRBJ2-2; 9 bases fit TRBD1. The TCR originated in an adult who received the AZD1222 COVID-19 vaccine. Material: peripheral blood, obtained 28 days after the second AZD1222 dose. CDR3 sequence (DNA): TGTGCCAGCAGCCTCGAAGGCGGACAGGGGACCCCCGGGGAGCTGTTTTTT. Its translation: CASSLEGGQGTPGELFF.